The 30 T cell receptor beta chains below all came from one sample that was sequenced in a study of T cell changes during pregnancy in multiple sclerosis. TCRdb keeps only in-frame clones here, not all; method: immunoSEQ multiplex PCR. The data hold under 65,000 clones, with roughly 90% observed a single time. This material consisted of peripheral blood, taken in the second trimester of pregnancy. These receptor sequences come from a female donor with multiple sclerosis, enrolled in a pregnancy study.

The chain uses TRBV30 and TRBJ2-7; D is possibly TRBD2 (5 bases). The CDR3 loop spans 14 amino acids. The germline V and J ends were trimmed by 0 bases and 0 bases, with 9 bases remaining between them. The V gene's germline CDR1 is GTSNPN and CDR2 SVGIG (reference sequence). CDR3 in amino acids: CAWSVVRGSYEQYF. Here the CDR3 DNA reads TGTGCCTGGAGTGTTGTACGGGGCTCCTACGAGCAGTACTTC.

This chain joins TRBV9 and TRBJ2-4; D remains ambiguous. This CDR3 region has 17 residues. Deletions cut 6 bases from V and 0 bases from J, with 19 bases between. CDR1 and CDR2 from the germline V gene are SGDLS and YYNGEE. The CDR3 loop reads CASKKGGEPVAKNIQYF. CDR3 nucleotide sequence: TGTGCCAGCAAGAAAGGCGGAGAGCCAGTAGCCAAAAACATTCAGTACTTC.

CDR3 in DNA: TGCGCCAGCAGTGAGTCTTCAGGGGGCGGGGAGACCCAGTACTTC. Its translation is CASSESSGGGETQYF. The chain joins TRBV10-2 to TRBJ2-5; 8 bases line up with TRBD1. Germline V gene data show CDR1 as WSHSY and CDR2 as SAAADI. The CDR3 runs 15 residues. Unmatched junction bases numbered 5, after V lost 0 bases and J lost 5 bases.

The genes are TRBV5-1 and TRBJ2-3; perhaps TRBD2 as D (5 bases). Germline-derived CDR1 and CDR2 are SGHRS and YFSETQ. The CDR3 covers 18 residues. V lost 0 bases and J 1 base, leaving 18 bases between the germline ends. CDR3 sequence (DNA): TGCGCCAGCAGCTTGGCCAGAGGACTCCTAAAGGGCACAGATACGCAGTATTTT. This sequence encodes CASSLARGLLKGTDTQYF. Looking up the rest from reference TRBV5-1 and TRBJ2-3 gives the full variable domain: KAGVTQTPRYLIKTRGQQVTLSCSPISGHRSVSWYQQTPGQGLQFLFEYFSETQRNKGNFPGRFSGRQFSNSRSEMNVSTLELGDSALYLCASSLARGLLKGTDTQYFGPGTRLTVL.

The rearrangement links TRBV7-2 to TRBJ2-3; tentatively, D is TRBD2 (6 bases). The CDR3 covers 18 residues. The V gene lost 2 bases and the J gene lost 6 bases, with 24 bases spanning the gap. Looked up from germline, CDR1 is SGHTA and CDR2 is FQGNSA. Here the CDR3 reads CASSLPSSPSGPADTQYF. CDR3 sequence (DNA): TGTGCCAGCAGCTTACCTTCGAGCCCGAGCGGGCCCGCGGATACGCAGTATTTT.

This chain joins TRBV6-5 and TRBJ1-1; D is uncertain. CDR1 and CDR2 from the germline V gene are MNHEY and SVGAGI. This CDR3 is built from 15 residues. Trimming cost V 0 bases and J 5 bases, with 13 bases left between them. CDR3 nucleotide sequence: TGTGCCAGCAGTTACTCGTCCGGCGGAGGAACTGAAGCTTTCTTT. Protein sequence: CASSYSSGGGTEAFF.

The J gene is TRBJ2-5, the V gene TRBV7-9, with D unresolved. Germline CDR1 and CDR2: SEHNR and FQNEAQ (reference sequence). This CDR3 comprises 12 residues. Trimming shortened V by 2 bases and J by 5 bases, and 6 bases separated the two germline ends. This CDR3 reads CASSLSEETQYF. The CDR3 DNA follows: TGTGCCAGCAGCTTAAGCGAGGAGACCCAGTACTTC.

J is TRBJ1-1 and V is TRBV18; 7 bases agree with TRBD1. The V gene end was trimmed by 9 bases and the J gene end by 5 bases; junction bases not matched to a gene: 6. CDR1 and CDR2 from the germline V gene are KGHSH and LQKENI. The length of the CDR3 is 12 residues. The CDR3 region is CASQTGETEAFF. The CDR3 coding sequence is TGTGCCAGTCAAACAGGGGAAACTGAAGCTTTCTTT.

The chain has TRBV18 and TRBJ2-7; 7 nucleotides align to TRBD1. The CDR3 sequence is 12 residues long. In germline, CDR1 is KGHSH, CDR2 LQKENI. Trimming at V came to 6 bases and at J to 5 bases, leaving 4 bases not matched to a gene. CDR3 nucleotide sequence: TGTGCCAGCTCGCCTGACAGGGACGAGCAGTACTTC. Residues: CASSPDRDEQYF.

The CDR3 DNA reads as TGTGCCAGCAGCTTAGGGGGACAGACTAGCACAGATACGCAGTATTTT. Its protein product is CASSLGGQTSTDTQYF. The chain carries TRBV11-2 and TRBJ2-3; 7 positions match TRBD1. The CDR3 is made up of 16 amino acids. V shed 1 base and J 0 bases; nucleotides not matched to a gene: 4. CDR1 is SGHAT, CDR2 FQNNGV, per germline.

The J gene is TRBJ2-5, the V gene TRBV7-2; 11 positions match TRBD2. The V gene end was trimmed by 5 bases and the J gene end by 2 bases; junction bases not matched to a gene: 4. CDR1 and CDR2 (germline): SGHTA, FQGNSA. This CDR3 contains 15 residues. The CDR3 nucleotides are TGTGCCAGCAGCCCCCGGACTAGCGGGCAAGAGACCCAGTACTTC. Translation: CASSPRTSGQETQYF.

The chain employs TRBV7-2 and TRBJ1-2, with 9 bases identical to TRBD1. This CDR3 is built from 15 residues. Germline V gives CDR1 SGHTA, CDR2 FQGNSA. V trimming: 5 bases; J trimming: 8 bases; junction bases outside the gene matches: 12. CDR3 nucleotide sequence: TGTGCCAGCAGCACCCCCTGGGGACAGGGCGGGGGCTACACCTTC. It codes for CASSTPWGQGGGYTF. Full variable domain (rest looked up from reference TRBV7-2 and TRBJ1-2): GAGVSQSPSNKVTEKGKDVELRCDPISGHTALYWYRQSLGQGLEFLIYFQGNSAPDKSGLPSDRFSAERTGGSVSTLTIQRTQQEDSAVYLCASSTPWGQGGGYTFGSGTRLTVV.

The chain's CDR3 is CASSPHHSGAYEQYF. For the CDR3, the DNA is TGTGCCAGCAGCCCACACCATAGCGGCGCCTACGAGCAGTACTTC. This chain uses TRBV9 with TRBJ2-7, with a weak D call TRBD2 (6 bases). The V gene's germline CDR1 is SGDLS and CDR2 YYNGEE. This CDR3 region has 15 residues. Trimming shortened V by 4 bases and J by 2 bases, and 16 bases separated the two germline ends.

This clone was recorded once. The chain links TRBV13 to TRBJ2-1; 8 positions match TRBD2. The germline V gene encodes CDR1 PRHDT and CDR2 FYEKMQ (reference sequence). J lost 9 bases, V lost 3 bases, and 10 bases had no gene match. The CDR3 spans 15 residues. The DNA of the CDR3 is TGTGCCAGCAGCTTTAGGGAGGGACTAGGGGTTGAGCAGTTCTTC. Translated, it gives CASSFREGLGVEQFF.

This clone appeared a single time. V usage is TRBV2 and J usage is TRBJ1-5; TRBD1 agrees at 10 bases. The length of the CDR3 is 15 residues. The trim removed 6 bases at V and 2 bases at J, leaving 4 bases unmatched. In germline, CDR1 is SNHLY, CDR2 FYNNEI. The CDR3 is CASSAGTGGNQPQHF. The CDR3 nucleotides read TGTGCCAGCAGCGCCGGGACAGGGGGCAATCAGCCCCAGCATTTT.

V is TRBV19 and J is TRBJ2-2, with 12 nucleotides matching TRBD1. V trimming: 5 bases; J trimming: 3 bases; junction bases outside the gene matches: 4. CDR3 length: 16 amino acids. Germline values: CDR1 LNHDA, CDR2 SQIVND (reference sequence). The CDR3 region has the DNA TGTGCCAGTAGTCCCCGGGACAGGGGGCACACCGGGGAGCTGTTTTTT. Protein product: CASSPRDRGHTGELFF.

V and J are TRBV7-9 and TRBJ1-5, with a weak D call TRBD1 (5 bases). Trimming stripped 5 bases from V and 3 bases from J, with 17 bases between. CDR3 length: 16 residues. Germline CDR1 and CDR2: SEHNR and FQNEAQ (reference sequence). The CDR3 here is CASSQGRQRNNQPQHF. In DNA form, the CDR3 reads TGTGCCAGCAGCCAAGGAAGACAGCGTAACAATCAGCCCCAGCATTTT. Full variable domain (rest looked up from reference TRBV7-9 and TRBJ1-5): DTGVSQNPRHKITKRGQNVTFRCDPISEHNRLYWYRQTLGQGPEFLTYFQNEAQLEKSRLLSDRFSAERPKGSFSTLEIQRTEQGDSAMYLCASSQGRQRNNQPQHFGDGTRLSIL.

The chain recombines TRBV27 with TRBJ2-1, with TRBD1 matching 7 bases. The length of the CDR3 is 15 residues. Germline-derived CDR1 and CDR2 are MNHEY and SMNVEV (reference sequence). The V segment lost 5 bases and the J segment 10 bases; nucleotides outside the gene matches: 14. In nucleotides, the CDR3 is TGTGCCAGCAGTACAAAACGACAGGGACCGTGGGAGCAGTTCTTC. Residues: CASSTKRQGPWEQFF.

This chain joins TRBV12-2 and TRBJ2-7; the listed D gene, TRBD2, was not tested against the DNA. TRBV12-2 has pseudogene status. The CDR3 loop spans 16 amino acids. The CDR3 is CASRLPRLAESYEQYF. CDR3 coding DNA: TGTGCAAGTCGCTTACCTCGACTAGCGGAGTCCTACGAGCAGTACTTC.

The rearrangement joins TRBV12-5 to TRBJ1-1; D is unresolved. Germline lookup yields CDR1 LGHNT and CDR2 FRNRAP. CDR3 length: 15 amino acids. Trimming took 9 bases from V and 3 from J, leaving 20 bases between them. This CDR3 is CASATLFSGDTEAFF. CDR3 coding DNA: TGTGCTAGCGCTACGTTATTTTCAGGCGACACTGAAGCTTTCTTT.

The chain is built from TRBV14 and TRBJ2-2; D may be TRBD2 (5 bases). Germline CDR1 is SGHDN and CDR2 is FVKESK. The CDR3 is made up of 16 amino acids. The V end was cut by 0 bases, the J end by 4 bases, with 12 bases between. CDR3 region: CASSQERAEVTGELFF. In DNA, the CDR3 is TGTGCCAGCAGCCAAGAGCGAGCGGAAGTCACCGGGGAGCTGTTTTTT.

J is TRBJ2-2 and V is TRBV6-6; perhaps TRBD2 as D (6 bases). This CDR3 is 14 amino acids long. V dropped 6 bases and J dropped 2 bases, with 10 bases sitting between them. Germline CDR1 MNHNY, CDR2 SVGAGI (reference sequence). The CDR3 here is CASSTGGNTGELFF. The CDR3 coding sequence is TGTGCCAGCAGCACCGGGGGAAACACCGGGGAGCTGTTTTTT.

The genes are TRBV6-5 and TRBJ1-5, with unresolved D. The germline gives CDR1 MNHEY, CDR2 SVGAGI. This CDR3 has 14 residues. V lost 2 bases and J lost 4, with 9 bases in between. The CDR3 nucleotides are TGTGCCAGCAGTTACGGCGGCTTTAATCAGCCCCAGCATTTT. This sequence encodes CASSYGGFNQPQHF.

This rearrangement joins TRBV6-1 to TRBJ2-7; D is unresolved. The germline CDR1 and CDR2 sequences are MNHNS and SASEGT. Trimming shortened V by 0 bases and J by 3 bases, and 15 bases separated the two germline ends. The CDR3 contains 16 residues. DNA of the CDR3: TGTGCCAGCAGTGAAGCGCGGCAGCCTTTTTTCTACGAGCAGTACTTC. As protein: CASSEARQPFFYEQYF.

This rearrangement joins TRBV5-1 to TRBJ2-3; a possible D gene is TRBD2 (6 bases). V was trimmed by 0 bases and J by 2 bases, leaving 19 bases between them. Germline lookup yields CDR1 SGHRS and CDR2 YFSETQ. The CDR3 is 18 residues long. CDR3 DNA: TGCGCCAGCAGCTTGGTGCCCCTTAGCGGAACCGCCACAGATACGCAGTATTTT. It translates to CASSLVPLSGTATDTQYF. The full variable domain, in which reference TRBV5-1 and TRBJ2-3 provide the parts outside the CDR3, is KAGVTQTPRYLIKTRGQQVTLSCSPISGHRSVSWYQQTPGQGLQFLFEYFSETQRNKGNFPGRFSGRQFSNSRSEMNVSTLELGDSALYLCASSLVPLSGTATDTQYFGPGTRLTVL.

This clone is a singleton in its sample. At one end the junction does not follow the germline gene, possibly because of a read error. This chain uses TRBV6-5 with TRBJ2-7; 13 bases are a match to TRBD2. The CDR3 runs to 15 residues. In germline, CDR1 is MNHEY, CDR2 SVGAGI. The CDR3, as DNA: TGTGCCAGCAGTTCCGGGACTAGCGGGGTTTACGGGCAGTACTTC. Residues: CASSSGTSGVYGQYF.

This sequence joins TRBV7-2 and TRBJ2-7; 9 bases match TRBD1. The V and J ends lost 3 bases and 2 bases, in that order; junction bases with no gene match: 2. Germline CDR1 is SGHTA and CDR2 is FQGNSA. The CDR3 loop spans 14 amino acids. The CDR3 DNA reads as TGTGCCAGCAGCTTTAGACAGGGGGCCTACGAGCAGTACTTC. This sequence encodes CASSFRQGAYEQYF.

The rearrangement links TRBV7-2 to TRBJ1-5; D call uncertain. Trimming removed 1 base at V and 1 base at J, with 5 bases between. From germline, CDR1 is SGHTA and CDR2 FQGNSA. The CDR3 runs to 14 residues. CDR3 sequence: CASSLVESNQPQHF. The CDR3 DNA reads TGTGCCAGCAGCTTAGTTGAGAGCAATCAGCCCCAGCATTTT.

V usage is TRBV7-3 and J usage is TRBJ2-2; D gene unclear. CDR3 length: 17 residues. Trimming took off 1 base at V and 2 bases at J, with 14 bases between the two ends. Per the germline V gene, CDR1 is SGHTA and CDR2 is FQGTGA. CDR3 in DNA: TGTGCCAGCAGCTTAAGTTTTTCCCGACTTAACACCGGGGAGCTGTTTTTT. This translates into CASSLSFSRLNTGELFF.

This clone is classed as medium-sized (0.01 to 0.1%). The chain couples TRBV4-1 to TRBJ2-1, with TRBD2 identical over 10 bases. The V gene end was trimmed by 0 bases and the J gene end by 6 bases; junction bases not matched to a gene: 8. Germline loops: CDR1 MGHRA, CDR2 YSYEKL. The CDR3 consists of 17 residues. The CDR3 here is CASSQEVSGRRGNEQFF. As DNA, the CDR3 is TGCGCCAGCAGCCAAGAGGTTAGCGGGAGGAGGGGCAATGAGCAGTTCTTC.